Presented here are 21 T cell receptor beta chains from one specimen sequenced in a study of tumor-infiltrating lymphocytes in glioblastoma multiforme. Three nested ARM-PCR rounds with V-beta and C-beta primers built TCRB libraries. TCRdb called the multiplex PCR reads again in MiXCR, with one record for every CDR3 protein. Of around 15,000 distinct CDR3 sequences in the sample, around 70% were seen once. Sequences were obtained from brain tumor tissue. These receptors originate from a male donor with glioblastoma.

This clonotype is a singleton in its sample. The J gene is TRBJ1-4, the V gene TRBV20-1; no clear D gene. The germline V gene encodes CDR1 DFQATT and CDR2 SNEGSKA (reference sequence). V was cut by 1 base and J by 6 bases, with 9 bases left in between. The CDR3 extends over 13 amino acids. This CDR3 reads CSARAPMDEKLFF. The DNA for the CDR3 is TGCAGTGCTAGAGCCCCTATGGATGAAAAACTGTTTTTT.

The rearrangement joins TRBV6-5 to TRBJ1-4; D is uncertain. The V gene's germline CDR1 is MNHEY and CDR2 SVGAGI. The CDR3 contains 12 residues. Trimming stripped 6 bases from V and 8 bases from J, with 10 bases between. CDR3: CASSATREKLFF. The CDR3 DNA sequence: TGTGCCAGCAGCGCGACAAGGGAAAAACTGTTTTTT.

This clonotype was seen at least ten times. A clone one base away is much larger, so this may be a read error. V usage is TRBV5-1 and J usage is TRBJ2-1; 12 nucleotides agree with TRBD2. CDR1 SGHRS and CDR2 YFSETQ come from the germline V gene. The CDR3 contains 15 residues. The CDR3 loop is CASRGLAGRDNEQLF. Here the CDR3 DNA reads TGCGCCAGCAGGGGACTAGCGGGTAGGGACAATGAGCAGCTCTTC.

J is TRBJ2-3 and V is TRBV11-2, with 8 bases identical to TRBD2. Germline V gene sequence: CDR1 SGHAT, CDR2 FQNNGV. The junction had 9 bases not matched to a gene; V was cut back by 2 bases and J by 2 bases. The CDR3 is 17 amino acids. This CDR3 is CASSLFYSGGITDTQYF. In nucleotides, the CDR3 is TGTGCCAGCAGCTTATTTTACTCGGGAGGGATCACAGATACGCAGTATTTT.

The V and J genes are TRBV5-4 and TRBJ2-7; the match to TRBD2 covers 7 bases. The CDR3 length is 14 residues. With V trimmed by 5 bases and J by 2 bases, 7 bases remained unmatched. Germline V CDR1 and CDR2: SGHNT, YYREEE (reference sequence). The CDR3 protein is CASSYTGTTYEQYF. The CDR3, as DNA: TGTGCCAGCAGTTACACCGGGACTACCTACGAGCAGTACTTC.

This clonotype was observed a few times. The gene calls are TRBV11-3 and TRBJ2-7, with 8 bases matching TRBD1. Trimming took 5 bases from V and 2 from J; bases not matched to a gene: 5. The CDR3 loop spans 14 amino acids. CDR1 is SGHNT and CDR2 is YENEEA in the germline V gene. CDR3 nucleotide sequence: TGTGCCAGCAGCCTCGGACAGGGACCCTACGAGCAGTACTTC. This gives the protein CASSLGQGPYEQYF.

The CDR3 region is CASSLITSHEKLFF. DNA of the CDR3: TGTGCCAGCAGTCTCATTACTTCTCATGAAAAACTGTTTTTT. The rearrangement joins TRBV11-2 to TRBJ1-4; D is ambiguous. With 6 bases removed from V and 6 bases from J, the gap between germline ends came to 14 bases. This CDR3 is 14 amino acids long. CDR1 and CDR2 from the germline V gene are SGHAT and FQNNGV.

As for this clonotype: The junction differs from germline at one of its ends, possibly a read error. This chain links TRBV20-1 with TRBJ2-7, with 11 bases lining up with TRBD2. This CDR3 comprises 14 residues. Looked up from germline, CDR1 is DFQATT and CDR2 is SNEGSKA (reference sequence). CDR3 amino acids: CSARALAGVHDQYF. The CDR3 DNA follows: TGCAGTGCTAGGGCACTAGCGGGGGTACACGATCAGTACTTC.

The rearrangement uses TRBV29-1 and TRBJ2-7; 8 bases agree with TRBD2. Germline CDR1 and CDR2: SQVTM and ANQGSEA. CDR3 length: 14 amino acids. The V and J ends lost 6 bases and 3 bases, in that order; junction bases with no gene match: 10. The CDR3: CSVLSGGGNYEQYF. The CDR3 nucleotides read TGCAGCGTACTCAGTGGCGGGGGGAACTACGAGCAGTACTTC.

Regarding this clonotype: The final CDR3 position lacks the conserved phenylalanine or tryptophan, pointing to a likely read error. No DNA is shown, since the ends of the CDR3 on it are uncertain; the CDR3 is the one TCRdb lists. Here the CDR3 reads CSAIQLAGSYEQRS. V is TRBV20-1 and J is TRBJ2-7; TRBD2 is taken as the D call from the table, unchecked against the DNA. The CDR3 spans 14 amino acids, including both terminal residues. CDR1 is DFQATT and CDR2 is SNEGSKA in the germline V gene (reference sequence).

Remarks on this clonotype: The conserved closing phenylalanine or tryptophan is absent in this CDR3, likely reflecting a read error. The J gene is TRBJ2-4, the V gene TRBV11-3, with D possibly being TRBD1 (5 bases). The CDR3 contains 16 residues. CDR1 and CDR2 (germline): SGHNT, YENEEA. The germline V and J ends were trimmed by 5 bases and 2 bases, with 16 bases remaining between them. The CDR3 DNA reads TGTGCCAGCAGCCCCCGACAGTGTCCGCCCAAAAACATTCAGTACCTC. Its translation: CASSPRQCPPKNIQYL.

The V gene is TRBV20-1, the J gene TRBJ2-1; D unclear. V was clipped by 1 base and J by 5 bases, with 12 bases between them. This CDR3 spans 14 amino acids. The germline V gene encodes CDR1 DFQATT and CDR2 SNEGSKA (reference sequence). The chain's CDR3 is CSARAPRTDNEQFF. The CDR3 region has the DNA TGCAGTGCTAGAGCCCCACGGACGGACAATGAGCAGTTCTTC.

The rearrangement uses TRBV11-2 and TRBJ2-5; D not resolved. Trimming cost V 1 base and J 2 bases, with 8 bases left between them. The CDR3 is made up of 14 amino acids. Germline CDR1 is SGHAT and CDR2 is FQNNGV. As DNA, the CDR3 is TGTGCCAGCAGCTTAGTTAGAGGTCAAGAGACCCAGTACTTC. Its translation: CASSLVRGQETQYF.

This clonotype occurred once. The rearrangement uses TRBV4-2 and TRBJ2-5; no firm D call. Between the trimmed V and J ends, which lost 3 bases and 2 bases, there was a span of 4 bases. Germline lookup yields CDR1 LGHNA and CDR2 YNFKEQ. There are 12 residues in the CDR3. The CDR3 region is CASSHAQETQYF. CDR3 nucleotide sequence: TGTGCCAGCAGCCATGCACAAGAGACCCAGTACTTC.

The rearrangement links TRBV20-1 to TRBJ1-2; 8 bases align to TRBD1. This CDR3 is 13 amino acids long. V lost 5 bases to trimming and J lost 5 bases; unmatched junction nucleotides: 7. CDR1 and CDR2 from the germline V gene are DFQATT and SNEGSKA (reference sequence). CDR3 region: CSAPTGGMYGYTF. The CDR3 nucleotides read TGCAGTGCTCCAACAGGGGGGATGTATGGCTACACCTTC.

Concerning this clonotype: A read error may explain this, as a much larger clone is one base away. The chain links TRBV5-4 to TRBJ2-7; TRBD1 might be the D (6 bases). The CDR3 consists of 16 residues. Germline V gives CDR1 SGHNT, CDR2 YYREEE (reference sequence). CDR3 coding DNA: TGTGCCAGCAGCTTCCTGGGACACGACCTCTCCTACGAGAAGTACTTC. Translating it yields CASSFLGHDLSYEKYF.

As for this clonotype: The junction and the germline gene differ at one end; a read error may be behind it. The gene calls are TRBV30 and TRBJ1-4; 9 bases line up with TRBD1. Germline lookup yields CDR1 GTSNPN and CDR2 SVGIG (reference sequence). CDR3 length: 15 amino acids. The CDR3 protein is CARSNPQGAGDELFF. In DNA, the CDR3 is TGTGCCAGGAGCAACCCACAGGGGGCGGGAGATGAACTGTTTTTT.

The chain carries TRBV20-1 and TRBJ1-6; D is ambiguous. This CDR3 is 13 amino acids long. V lost 3 bases to trimming and J lost 7 bases, with 10 bases between them. Germline-derived CDR1 and CDR2 are DFQATT and SNEGSKA (reference sequence). CDR3: CSASPRVNSPLHF. CDR3 coding DNA: TGCAGTGCTAGCCCGAGGGTGAATTCACCCCTCCACTTT.

The J gene is TRBJ2-1, the V gene TRBV5-5; 7 nucleotides match TRBD2. The CDR3 is 15 amino acids. CDR1 is SGHKS, CDR2 YYEKEE, per germline (reference sequence). V lost 4 bases and J lost 5; bases outside the gene matches: 9. DNA for the CDR3: TGTGCCAGCAGCGCCCCTGGCGGGAGCAACAATGAGCAGTTCTTC. Its protein is CASSAPGGSNNEQFF.

The chain's CDR3 is CASSRSVQETQYF. The CDR3 region has the DNA TGTGCCAGCAGCCGATCGGTCCAAGAGACCCAGTACTTC. This chain links TRBV11-2 with TRBJ2-5; D not resolved. The germline CDR1 and CDR2 sequences are SGHAT and FQNNGV. Trimming took 5 bases from V and 1 from J, leaving 8 bases between them. The CDR3 runs to 13 residues.

This clonotype was seen only a few times. This may be a read error, as it is one base from a much larger clone. The V call is TRBV18, the J call TRBJ1-1; D perhaps matches TRBD1 (6 bases). Germline assignment: CDR1 KGHSH and CDR2 LQKENI. The CDR3 is 13 residues long. CDR3 region: CASLPGRGTETFF. In DNA, the CDR3 is TGTGCCAGCTTACCAGGCAGGGGAACTGAAACTTTCTTT.